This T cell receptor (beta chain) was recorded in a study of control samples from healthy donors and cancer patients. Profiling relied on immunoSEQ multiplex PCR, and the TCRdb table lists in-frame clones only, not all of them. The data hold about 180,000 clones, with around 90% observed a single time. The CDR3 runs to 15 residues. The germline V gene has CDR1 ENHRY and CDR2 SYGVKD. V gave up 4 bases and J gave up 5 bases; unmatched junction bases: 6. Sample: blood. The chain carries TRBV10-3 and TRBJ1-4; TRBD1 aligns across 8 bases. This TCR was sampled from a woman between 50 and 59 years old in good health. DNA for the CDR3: TGTGCCATCAGTGGTCGGACAGGGTCAAATGAAAAACTGTTTTTT. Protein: CAISGRTGSNEKLFF.